Listed here are 2 T cell receptor beta chains from one sample, sequenced in a study of blood T cell repertoires in COVID-19. The method was immunoSEQ multiplex PCR; TCRdb's version includes in-frame clones alone and lacks a portion of them. The sample contains 200,000 to 250,000 clones, approximately 90% of which appear only once. Sequencing input: PBMCs or T cells enriched from blood (not recorded which). The receptors come from a man under 40 who had recovered from COVID-19.

The V and J genes are TRBV18 and TRBJ1-2; TRBD1 agrees at 7 bases. Germline trimming cut 6 bases from V and 8 bases from J; bases unmatched to any gene: 9. CDR3 length: 13 residues. Germline CDR1 is KGHSH and CDR2 is LQKENI. The CDR3 DNA follows: TGTGCCAGCTCTCCCGACAGGGACCGAGGCTACACCTTC. Protein sequence: CASSPDRDRGYTF. The variable domain in full, completed from reference TRBV18 and TRBJ1-2, reads NAGVMQNPRHLVRRRGQEARLRCSPMKGHSHVYWYRQLPEEGLKFMVYLQKENIIDESGMPKERFSAEFPKEGPSILRIQQVVRGDSAAYFCASSPDRDRGYTFGSGTRLTVV.

The sample holds one count of this clone. The chain has TRBV3-1 (or the pseudogene TRBV3-2) and TRBJ1-2; D not resolved. With 6 bases removed from V and 4 bases from J, the gap between germline ends came to 12 bases. Germline values: CDR1 LGHDT, CDR2 YNNKEL (reference sequence). The CDR3 totals 13 residues. In DNA form, the CDR3 reads TGTGCCAGCAGTGACGGGAGTACCTATGGCTACACCTTC. Its translation is CASSDGSTYGYTF.